One T cell receptor beta chain is described in this entry. Its antigen is still unknown. Sequencing used immunoSEQ multiplex PCR; TCRdb keeps in-frame clones, though not all of them. The data contain roughly 82,000 clones, roughly 87% of them seen just once; the ten biggest clones take up around 1.6%. The germline CDR1 and CDR2 sequences are ENHRY and SYGVKD. This CDR3 spans 16 amino acids. V shed 6 bases and J shed 3 bases, with 21 bases lying between them. The data are from a study of siplizumab effects on memory and regulatory T cells. General study points: The study did not confirm that proliferating Tregs from siplizumab cultures were suppressive. Roughly 75-96% of proliferating CD4+ or CD8+ clones lacked an assignable naive or memory phenotype. Reactions containing siplizumab showed mappable alloreactive CD4+ clones averaging 68.8% Treg-derived, versus 25% to 30% in controls.

The sequence was collected from a human donor in good health. This sequence joins TRBV10-3 and TRBJ2-7; D is possibly TRBD1 or TRBD2 (7 bases each). The sequenced sample consisted of Tregs sorted from blood. In DNA form, the CDR3 reads TGTGCCATCAGGGCCCCAGGGGGGGGCAAGTTCTACGAGCAGTACTTC. Translating gives CAIRAPGGGKFYEQYF.